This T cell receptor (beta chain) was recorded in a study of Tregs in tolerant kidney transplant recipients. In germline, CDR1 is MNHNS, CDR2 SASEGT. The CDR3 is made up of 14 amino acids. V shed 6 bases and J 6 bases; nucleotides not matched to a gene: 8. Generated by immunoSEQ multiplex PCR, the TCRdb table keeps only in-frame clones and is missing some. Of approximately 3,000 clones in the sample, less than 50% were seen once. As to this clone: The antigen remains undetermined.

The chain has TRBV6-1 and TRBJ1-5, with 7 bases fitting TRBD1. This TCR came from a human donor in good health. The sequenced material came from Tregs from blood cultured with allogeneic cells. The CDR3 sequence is CASRDTGAAQPQHF. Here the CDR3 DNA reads TGTGCCAGCAGGGACACAGGGGCGGCTCAGCCCCAGCATTTT.